This T cell receptor beta chain was recorded in a study of T-cell memory formation after mild COVID-19. This clonotype has just a few counts. Its antigen is not identified. Findings and limits, study-wide: Clones which contracted sat mainly in CM and EM if CD4+, and in EMRA if CD8+. Day 15 to 85 contractors were CD4/CD8 balanced; later expanders leaned CD4+. The finding that pre-infection memory included some responding clones suggested that cross-reactive memory joined.

After 5'RACE with constant-segment primers, TCR alpha and TCR beta cDNA libraries carrying sample barcodes and UMIs were obtained. Via MiXCR, TCRdb re-called the 5' RACE reads, giving one row per CDR3 protein. Seen here are approximately 490,000 distinct CDR3 sequences, roughly 20% observed once, and the top ten hold roughly an eighth. Per germline, CDR1 SGHTA and CDR2 FQGTGA. The CDR3 covers 14 residues. V was pared by 5 bases and J by 3 bases, with 11 bases between. The sequencing input was PBMCs or a T cell subset sorted from them (not recorded which). The source is an adult woman who had mild COVID-19 (a few samples of this study predate the infection). Cell type and time point are not known. The chain has TRBV7-3 and TRBJ2-1; D might be TRBD1 (6 bases). The CDR3 DNA follows: TGTGCCAGCAGCCCCCAGACAGGCTACAATGAGCAGTTCTTC. Translation: CASSPQTGYNEQFF.